These T cell receptor beta chains were read from a single sample in a study of blood T cell repertoires in COVID-19. Method: immunoSEQ multiplex PCR; TCRdb's copy keeps in-frame clones and lacks some. The sample holds 300,000 to 350,000 clones, 80% to 90% seen once. Sequencing was carried out using PBMCs or T cells enriched from blood (not recorded which). All receptors derive from a man aged 25 to 45 who had recovered from COVID-19. Each CDR3 is given with its conserved first and last residue. Fields, in order: clone size, V gene, D gene, J gene, CDR3 DNA, CDR3 protein. A D gene is named only where the DNA matches it firmly. Expanded clones are given a class, and other clones once, few, many or no size at all.

abundance: -
v_gene: TRBV6-2/TRBV6-3
d_gene: TRBD1
j_gene: TRBJ2-7
CDR3nt: TGTGCCAGCAGTCGGGACAGGGGTTACGAGCAGTACTTC
CDR3aa: CASSRDRGYEQYF

abundance: -
v_gene: TRBV2
d_gene: TRBD2
j_gene: TRBJ2-1
CDR3nt: TGTGCCAGCAGTTATCTAGCGGACTACAATGAGCAGTTCTTC
CDR3aa: CASSYLADYNEQFF

abundance: -
v_gene: TRBV6-5
d_gene: TRBD1
j_gene: TRBJ2-4
CDR3nt: TGTGCCAGCAGTTACACAGGGGGGAACATTCAGTACTTC
CDR3aa: CASSYTGGNIQYF

abundance: -
v_gene: TRBV9
d_gene: -
j_gene: TRBJ2-7
CDR3nt: TGTGCCAGCAGCGTAAAGGGGCCACCCTACGAGCAGTACTTC
CDR3aa: CASSVKGPPYEQYF

abundance: -
v_gene: TRBV19
d_gene: TRBD1
j_gene: TRBJ2-7
CDR3nt: TGTGCCAGTAGTCTTGGGACAGGGAGCCTCTACGAGCAGTACTTC
CDR3aa: CASSLGTGSLYEQYF

abundance: -
v_gene: TRBV7-4
d_gene: TRBD1
j_gene: TRBJ1-4
CDR3nt: TGTGCCAGCAGCCCCCGACTAAGACAGGGGGGTTGGGAAAAACTGTTTTTT
CDR3aa: CASSPRLRQGGWEKLFF

abundance: -
v_gene: TRBV18
d_gene: -
j_gene: TRBJ1-5
CDR3nt: TGTGCCAGCTCACCAGCCGCAGGGGTCCACTTGGGGCCCCAGCATTTT
CDR3aa: CASSPAAGVHLGPQHF

abundance: -
v_gene: TRBV2
d_gene: TRBD2
j_gene: TRBJ2-1
CDR3nt: TGTGCCAGCAGCGAGAAAAGCGGGGGGCTTGATATGAAGCAGTTCTTC
CDR3aa: CASSEKSGGLDMKQFF

abundance: -
v_gene: TRBV10-3
d_gene: -
j_gene: TRBJ2-2
CDR3nt: TGTGCCATCAGGTCCGGACAGCCGAACACCGGGGAGCTGTTTTTT
CDR3aa: CAIRSGQPNTGELFF

abundance: -
v_gene: TRBV20-1
d_gene: -
j_gene: TRBJ2-1
CDR3nt: TGCAGTGCTAGTTTCGGCGTAGCATCGGTCTACAATGAGCAGTTCTTC
CDR3aa: CSASFGVASVYNEQFF

abundance: -
v_gene: TRBV6-6
d_gene: -
j_gene: TRBJ1-1
CDR3nt: TGTGCCAGCAGTTATTCGGGTACGAACACTGAAGCTTTCTTT
CDR3aa: CASSYSGTNTEAFF

abundance: -
v_gene: TRBV2
d_gene: TRBD1
j_gene: TRBJ2-7
CDR3nt: TGTGCCAGCAGGGATGGGACAGGGCCCCCCGGGGAGCAGTACTTC
CDR3aa: CASRDGTGPPGEQYF

abundance: -
v_gene: TRBV7-8
d_gene: TRBD2
j_gene: TRBJ2-7
CDR3nt: TGTGCCAGCAGGCTTTTCGGGGGGGTTTACTACGAGCAGTACTTC
CDR3aa: CASRLFGGVYYEQYF

abundance: few
v_gene: TRBV3-1/TRBV3-2
d_gene: -
j_gene: TRBJ2-7
CDR3nt: TGTGCCAGCAGCCACAACACCTACGAGCAGTACTTC
CDR3aa: CASSHNTYEQYF

abundance: -
v_gene: TRBV30
d_gene: -
j_gene: TRBJ1-4
CDR3nt: TGTGCCTGGAGTGTCGGGGGGGTAGATGAAAAACTGTTTTTT
CDR3aa: CAWSVGGVDEKLFF

abundance: -
v_gene: TRBV21-1
d_gene: -
j_gene: TRBJ2-5
CDR3nt: TGTGCCAGCAGCACTGGACAGGGGCCTCGACCACCGAGAGAGACCCAGTACTTC
CDR3aa: CASSTGQGPRPPRETQYF

abundance: -
v_gene: TRBV12-3/TRBV12-4
d_gene: TRBD1
j_gene: TRBJ1-4
CDR3nt: TGTGCCATCTCAACAGGGGATGAAAAACTGTTTTTT
CDR3aa: CAISTGDEKLFF

abundance: -
v_gene: TRBV19
d_gene: TRBD2
j_gene: TRBJ2-7
CDR3nt: TGTGCCAGTAGTATCCAGACTAGCGGGGGAGCTAAGGTCTACGAGCAGTACTTC
CDR3aa: CASSIQTSGGAKVYEQYF

abundance: -
v_gene: TRBV9
d_gene: -
j_gene: TRBJ2-3
CDR3nt: TGTGCCAGCAGCGTAGCTAACCCCACAGATACGCAGTATTTT
CDR3aa: CASSVANPTDTQYF

abundance: -
v_gene: TRBV5-1
d_gene: -
j_gene: TRBJ1-1
CDR3nt: TGCGCCAGCAGCCTTATTTATCAGGGCGGAGGGACTGAAGCTTTCTTT
CDR3aa: CASSLIYQGGGTEAFF

abundance: -
v_gene: TRBV7-2
d_gene: TRBD2
j_gene: TRBJ2-7
CDR3nt: TGTGCCAGCAGCTCGTTTAGCGGGGGGGACTACGAGCAGTACTTC
CDR3aa: CASSSFSGGDYEQYF

abundance: -
v_gene: TRBV29-1
d_gene: TRBD1
j_gene: TRBJ1-1
CDR3nt: TGCAGCGTTGCGGGGACAGACAACACTGAAGCTTTCTTT
CDR3aa: CSVAGTDNTEAFF

abundance: -
v_gene: TRBV27
d_gene: -
j_gene: TRBJ2-5
CDR3nt: TGTGCCAGCAGCCCCGAGTACCAAGAGACCCAGTACTTC
CDR3aa: CASSPEYQETQYF

abundance: -
v_gene: TRBV3-1/TRBV3-2
d_gene: TRBD1
j_gene: TRBJ1-1
CDR3nt: TGTGCCAGCAGCCAAGGAGGGGGCGTCCAAGACCGACCGAATGAAGCTTTCTTT
CDR3aa: CASSQGGGVQDRPNEAFF

abundance: -
v_gene: TRBV28
d_gene: -
j_gene: TRBJ1-1
CDR3nt: TGTGCCAGCAGCGAAGTAGACACTGAAGCTTTCTTT
CDR3aa: CASSEVDTEAFF

abundance: once
v_gene: TRBV9
d_gene: -
j_gene: TRBJ1-2
CDR3nt: TGTGCCAGCAGCGTAGGGGACACCTCCCCGGGAGGCTACACCTTC
CDR3aa: CASSVGDTSPGGYTF

abundance: -
v_gene: TRBV12-3/TRBV12-4
d_gene: -
j_gene: TRBJ1-5
CDR3nt: TGTGCCAGCGGCCTCAGTCGCAATCAGCCCCAGCATTTT
CDR3aa: CASGLSRNQPQHF

abundance: -
v_gene: TRBV19
d_gene: -
j_gene: TRBJ1-1
CDR3nt: TGTGCCAGTAGTATATTAGGGGGTGAAGCTTTCTTT
CDR3aa: CASSILGGEAFF

abundance: once
v_gene: TRBV7-9
d_gene: -
j_gene: TRBJ1-3
CDR3nt: TGTGCCAGCAGCTTAGATCTGTCGGTGAGGGTATCTGGAAACACCATATATTTT
CDR3aa: CASSLDLSVRVSGNTIYF

abundance: -
v_gene: TRBV18
d_gene: TRBD1
j_gene: TRBJ1-5
CDR3nt: TGTGCCAGCTCACTCTCGACAGGGCTTAATCAGCCCCAGCATTTT
CDR3aa: CASSLSTGLNQPQHF

abundance: -
v_gene: TRBV6-4
d_gene: -
j_gene: TRBJ2-7
CDR3nt: TGTGCCAGCAGGGCTAGAAGATTC
CDR3aa: CASRARRF

abundance: -
v_gene: TRBV5-4
d_gene: TRBD1
j_gene: TRBJ1-2
CDR3nt: TGTGCCAGCAGCTGGCGGAGACAGGGGAGGTATGGCTACACCTTC
CDR3aa: CASSWRRQGRYGYTF

abundance: -
v_gene: TRBV10-3
d_gene: -
j_gene: TRBJ2-1
CDR3nt: TGTGCCATCAGCTACACTAGCTCCTACAATGAGCAGTTCTTC
CDR3aa: CAISYTSSYNEQFF

abundance: -
v_gene: TRBV9
d_gene: -
j_gene: TRBJ1-5
CDR3nt: TGTGCCAGCAGCCCGGGTGGGTATAGCAATCAGCCCCAGCATTTT
CDR3aa: CASSPGGYSNQPQHF

abundance: -
v_gene: TRBV27
d_gene: TRBD1
j_gene: TRBJ2-7
CDR3nt: TGTGCCAGCAGTTTCGGGACAGGGGGCCGGTTCGTCGAGCAGTACTTC
CDR3aa: CASSFGTGGRFVEQYF